The text below deals with one TCR beta chain. The data belong to a study of technical replicates of blood from a few donors. Data came from immunoSEQ multiplex PCR; TCRdb stores just in-frame clones and leaves some out. The top ten clones hold 0.36% of a sample with 80,000 to 100,000 clones, roughly 95% of them seen once. CDR3 length equals 13 residues. Germline trimming cut 5 bases from V and 4 bases from J; bases unmatched to any gene: 1. Germline V gives CDR1 GTSNPN, CDR2 SVGIG (reference sequence). The sequence derives from a human donor in good health. The chain uses TRBV30 and TRBJ2-1; 11 bases are shared with TRBD2. Sequencing was carried out using T cells isolated from PBMCs. CDR3 loop: CAWGTSGYNEQFF. DNA of the CDR3: TGTGCCTGGGGGACTAGCGGATACAATGAGCAGTTCTTC.